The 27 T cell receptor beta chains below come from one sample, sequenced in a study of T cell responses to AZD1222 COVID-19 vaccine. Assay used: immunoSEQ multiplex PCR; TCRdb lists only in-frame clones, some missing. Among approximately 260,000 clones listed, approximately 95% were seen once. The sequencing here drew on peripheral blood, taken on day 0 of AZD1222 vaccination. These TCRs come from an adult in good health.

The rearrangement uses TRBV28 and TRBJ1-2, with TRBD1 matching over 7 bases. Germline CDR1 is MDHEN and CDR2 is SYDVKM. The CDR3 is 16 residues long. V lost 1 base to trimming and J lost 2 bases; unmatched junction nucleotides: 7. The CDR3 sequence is CASSLLVGQSNYGYTF. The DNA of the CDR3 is TGTGCCAGCAGTTTATTGGTGGGACAGTCAAACTATGGCTACACCTTC.

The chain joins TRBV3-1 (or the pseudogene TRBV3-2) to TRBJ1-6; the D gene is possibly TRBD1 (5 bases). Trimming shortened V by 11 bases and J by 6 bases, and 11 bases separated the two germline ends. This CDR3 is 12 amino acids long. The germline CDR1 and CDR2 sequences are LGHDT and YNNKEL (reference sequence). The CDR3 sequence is CAAGGANSPLHF. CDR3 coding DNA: TGTGCCGCAGGAGGGGCTAATTCACCCCTCCACTTT.

The CDR3 DNA reads as TGTGCCAGCAGTTCGGGGCCACGGGGGGAGACCCAGTACTTC. The encoded protein is CASSSGPRGETQYF. The chain combines TRBV28 with TRBJ2-5; a weak D match, TRBD2 (6 bases). Germline V lookup: CDR1 MDHEN, CDR2 SYDVKM. The CDR3 runs 14 residues. V was clipped by 4 bases and J by 5 bases, with 14 bases between them.

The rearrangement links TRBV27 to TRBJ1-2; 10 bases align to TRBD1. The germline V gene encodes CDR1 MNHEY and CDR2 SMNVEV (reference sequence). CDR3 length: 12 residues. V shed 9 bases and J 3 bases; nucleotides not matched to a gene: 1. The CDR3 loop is CARTGGDYGYTF. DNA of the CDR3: TGTGCCAGGACAGGGGGCGACTATGGCTACACCTTC.

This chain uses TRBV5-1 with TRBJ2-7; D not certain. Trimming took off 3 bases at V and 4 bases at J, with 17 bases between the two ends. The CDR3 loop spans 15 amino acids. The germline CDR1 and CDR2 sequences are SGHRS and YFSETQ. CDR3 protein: CASSSIARPVYEQYF. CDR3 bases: TGCGCCAGCAGCTCAATAGCTCGACCGGTTTACGAGCAGTACTTC.

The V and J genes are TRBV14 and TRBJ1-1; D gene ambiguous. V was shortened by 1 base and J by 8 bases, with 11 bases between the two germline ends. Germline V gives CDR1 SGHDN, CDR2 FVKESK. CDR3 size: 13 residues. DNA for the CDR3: TGTGCCAGCAGCCAAGGGTCAGGATCAGAAGCTTTCTTT. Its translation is CASSQGSGSEAFF.

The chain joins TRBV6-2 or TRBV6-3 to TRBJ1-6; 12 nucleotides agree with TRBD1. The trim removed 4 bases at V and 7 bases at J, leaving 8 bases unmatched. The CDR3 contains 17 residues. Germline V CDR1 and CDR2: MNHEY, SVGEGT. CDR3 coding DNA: TGTGCCAGCAGTTCCCGGGACAGGGGGCCGCGAAATTCACCCCTCCACTTT. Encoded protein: CASSSRDRGPRNSPLHF.

CDR3 protein: CATSRAGRGQAIGDQPQHF. In DNA, the CDR3 is TGTGCCACCAGCAGAGCCGGACGCGGACAGGCCATTGGCGATCAGCCCCAGCATTTT. The chain uses TRBV15 and TRBJ1-5; 7 nucleotides align to TRBD1. This CDR3 comprises 19 residues. J gave up 5 bases and V 1 base, and 17 bases lay outside the gene matches. The germline CDR1 and CDR2 sequences are LNHNV and YYDKDF (reference sequence).

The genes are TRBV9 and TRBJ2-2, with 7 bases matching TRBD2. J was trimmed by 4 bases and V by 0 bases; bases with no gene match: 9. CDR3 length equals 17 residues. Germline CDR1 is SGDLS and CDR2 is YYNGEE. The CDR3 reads CASSVGSSGQTTGELFF. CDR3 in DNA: TGTGCCAGCAGCGTAGGTTCTAGCGGACAAACCACCGGGGAGCTGTTTTTT.

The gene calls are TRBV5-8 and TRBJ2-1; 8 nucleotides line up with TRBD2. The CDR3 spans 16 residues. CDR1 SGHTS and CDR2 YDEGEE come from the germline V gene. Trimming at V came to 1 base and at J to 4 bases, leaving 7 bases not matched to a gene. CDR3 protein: CASSLLAGLSYNEQFF. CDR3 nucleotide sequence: TGTGCCAGCAGCTTGCTAGCGGGCCTATCTTACAATGAGCAGTTCTTC.

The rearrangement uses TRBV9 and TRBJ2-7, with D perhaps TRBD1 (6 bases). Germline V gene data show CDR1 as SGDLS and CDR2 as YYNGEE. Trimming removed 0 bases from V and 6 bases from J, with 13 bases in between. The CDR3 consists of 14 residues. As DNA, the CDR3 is TGTGCCAGCAGCGTAGGGCAGGGGCTAGCCGAGCAGTACTTC. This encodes CASSVGQGLAEQYF.

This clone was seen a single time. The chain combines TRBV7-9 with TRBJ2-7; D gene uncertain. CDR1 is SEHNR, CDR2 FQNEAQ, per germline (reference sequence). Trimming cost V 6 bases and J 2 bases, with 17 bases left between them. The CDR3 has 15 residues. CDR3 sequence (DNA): TGTGCCAGCAGTTTCATCCAGGCGCTTCCCTACGAGCAGTACTTC. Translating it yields CASSFIQALPYEQYF.

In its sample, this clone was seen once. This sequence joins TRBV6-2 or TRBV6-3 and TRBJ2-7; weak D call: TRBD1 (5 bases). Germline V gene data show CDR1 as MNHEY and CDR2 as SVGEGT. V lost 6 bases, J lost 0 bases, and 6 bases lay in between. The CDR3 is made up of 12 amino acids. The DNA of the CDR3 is TGTGCCAGCAGCGACAGCTCCTACGAGCAGTACTTC. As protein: CASSDSSYEQYF.

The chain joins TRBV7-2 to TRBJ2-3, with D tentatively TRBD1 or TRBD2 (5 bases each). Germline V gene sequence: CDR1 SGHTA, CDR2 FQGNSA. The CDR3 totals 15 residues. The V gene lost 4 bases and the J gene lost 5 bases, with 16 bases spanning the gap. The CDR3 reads CASSSAGGGVDTQYF. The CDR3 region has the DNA TGTGCCAGCAGCTCCGCCGGTGGGGGTGTAGATACGCAGTATTTT.

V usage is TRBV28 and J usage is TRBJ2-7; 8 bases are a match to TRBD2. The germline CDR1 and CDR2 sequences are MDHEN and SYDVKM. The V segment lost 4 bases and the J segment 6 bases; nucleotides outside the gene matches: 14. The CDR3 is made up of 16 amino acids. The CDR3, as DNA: TGTGCCAGCAGTTCCCCAGCAAGCGGGAGAAGGTCCGAGCAGTACTTC. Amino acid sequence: CASSSPASGRRSEQYF.

The CDR3 coding sequence is TGTGCCAGCAGCGGACTAGCGGGAGTGGGGCAAGAGACCCAGTACTTC. This sequence encodes CASSGLAGVGQETQYF. The rearrangement joins TRBV5-4 to TRBJ2-5; 13 bases are shared with TRBD2. CDR3 size: 16 residues. The trim removed 4 bases at V and 2 bases at J, leaving 5 bases unmatched. Germline CDR1 SGHNT, CDR2 YYREEE (reference sequence). Looking up the rest from reference TRBV5-4 and TRBJ2-5 gives the full variable domain: ETGVTQSPTHLIKTRGQQVTLRCSSQSGHNTVSWYQQALGQGPQFIFQYYREEENGRGNFPPRFSGLQFPNYSSELNVNALELDDSALYLCASSGLAGVGQETQYFGPGTRLLVL.

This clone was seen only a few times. The chain's CDR3 is CASSGSGSWRAQYF. The CDR3 coding sequence is TGTGCCAGCAGTGGTAGCGGGTCCTGGAGGGCGCAGTACTTC. J is TRBJ2-7 and V is TRBV28; TRBD2 aligns across 7 bases. Germline CDR1 and CDR2: MDHEN and SYDVKM. With V trimmed by 5 bases and J by 9 bases, 13 bases remained unmatched. The CDR3 contains 14 residues.

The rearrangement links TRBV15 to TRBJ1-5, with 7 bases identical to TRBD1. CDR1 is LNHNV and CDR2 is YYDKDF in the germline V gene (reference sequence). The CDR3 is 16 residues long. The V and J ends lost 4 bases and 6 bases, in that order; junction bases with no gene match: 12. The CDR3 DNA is TGTGCCACCAGCACAACCCGGGACAGTCGATTTCAGCCCCAGCATTTT. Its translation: CATSTTRDSRFQPQHF.

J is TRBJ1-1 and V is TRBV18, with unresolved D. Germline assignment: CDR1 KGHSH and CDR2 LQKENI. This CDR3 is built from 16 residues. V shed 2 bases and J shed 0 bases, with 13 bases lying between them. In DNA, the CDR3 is TGTGCCAGCTCACCAAGTGCGGCGACCATGAACACTGAAGCTTTCTTT. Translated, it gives CASSPSAATMNTEAFF.

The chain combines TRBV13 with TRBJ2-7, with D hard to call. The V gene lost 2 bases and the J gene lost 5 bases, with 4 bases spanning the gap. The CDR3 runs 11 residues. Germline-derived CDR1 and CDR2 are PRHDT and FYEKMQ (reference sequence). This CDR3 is CASSLFHEQYF. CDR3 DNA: TGTGCCAGCAGCTTATTCCACGAGCAGTACTTC.

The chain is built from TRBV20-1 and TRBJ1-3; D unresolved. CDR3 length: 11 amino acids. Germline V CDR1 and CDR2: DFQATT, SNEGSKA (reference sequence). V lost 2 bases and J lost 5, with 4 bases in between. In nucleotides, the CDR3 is TGCAGTGCTAGAAGGAGAAACACCATATATTTT. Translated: CSARRRNTIYF.

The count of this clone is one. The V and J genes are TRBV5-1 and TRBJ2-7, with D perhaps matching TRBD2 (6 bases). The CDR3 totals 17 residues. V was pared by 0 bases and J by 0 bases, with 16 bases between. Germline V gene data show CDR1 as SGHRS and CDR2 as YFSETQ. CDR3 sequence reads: CASSLASTPGLSYEQYF. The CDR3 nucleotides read TGCGCCAGCAGCTTGGCCTCCACACCGGGACTCTCCTACGAGCAGTACTTC.

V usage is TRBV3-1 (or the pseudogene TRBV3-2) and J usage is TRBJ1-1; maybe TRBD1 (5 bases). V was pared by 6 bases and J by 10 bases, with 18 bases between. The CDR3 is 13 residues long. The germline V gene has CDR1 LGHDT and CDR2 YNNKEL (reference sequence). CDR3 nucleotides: TGTGCCAGCAGTCAGGACCGCCGGGGCGGAGCTTTCTTT. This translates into CASSQDRRGGAFF.

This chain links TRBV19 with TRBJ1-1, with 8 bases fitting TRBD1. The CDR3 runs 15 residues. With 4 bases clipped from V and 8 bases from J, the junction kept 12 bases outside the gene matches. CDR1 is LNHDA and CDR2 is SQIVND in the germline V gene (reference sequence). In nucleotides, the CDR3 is TGTGCCAGTAGTAATACCGGGACAGGCTGGGGGGAAGCTTTCTTT. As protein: CASSNTGTGWGEAFF.

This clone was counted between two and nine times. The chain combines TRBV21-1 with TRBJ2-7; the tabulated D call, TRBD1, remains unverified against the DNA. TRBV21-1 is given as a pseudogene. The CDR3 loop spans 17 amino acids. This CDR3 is CASSKATDRGDCVEQYF. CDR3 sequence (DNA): TGTGCCAGCAGCAAAGCCACCGACAGGGGGGATTGTGTCGAGCAGTACTTC.

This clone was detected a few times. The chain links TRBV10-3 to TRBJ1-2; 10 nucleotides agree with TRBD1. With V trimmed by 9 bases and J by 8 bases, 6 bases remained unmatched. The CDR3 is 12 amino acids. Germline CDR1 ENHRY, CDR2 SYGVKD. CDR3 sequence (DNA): TGTGCCATTCGGACAGGGGGAGGGGGCTACACCTTC. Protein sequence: CAIRTGGGGYTF.

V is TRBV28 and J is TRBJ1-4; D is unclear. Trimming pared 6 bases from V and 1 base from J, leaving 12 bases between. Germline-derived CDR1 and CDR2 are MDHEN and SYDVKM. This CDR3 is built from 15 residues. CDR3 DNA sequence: TGTGCCAGCAGCGAACCGGGCCGAACTAATGAAAAACTGTTTTTT. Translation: CASSEPGRTNEKLFF.